These 11 T cell receptor beta chains share one sample of origin, sequenced in a study of technical replicates of blood from a few donors. Here immunoSEQ multiplex PCR was the method, and the copy in TCRdb shows in-frame clones only, minus some. This sample has 67,000 or so clones, with around nine tenths found just once. The sequenced material came from T cells isolated from PBMCs. These receptors were collected from a human donor in good health.

CDR3 coding DNA: TGTGCCAGCAGCTTATTAGCGGGAGATTACAATGAGCAGTTCTTC. It codes for CASSLLAGDYNEQFF. The genes are TRBV7-3 and TRBJ2-1, with 9 bases aligning to TRBD2. This CDR3 has 15 residues. V lost 2 bases to trimming and J lost 4 bases; unmatched junction nucleotides: 3. Germline CDR1 reads SGHTA; CDR2 reads FQGTGA.

V and J are TRBV9 and TRBJ1-2; 11 bases agree with TRBD1. There are 14 residues in the CDR3. Germline V gene sequence: CDR1 SGDLS, CDR2 YYNGEE. V trimming: 0 bases; J trimming: 8 bases; junction bases outside the gene matches: 3. The CDR3: CASSVEGQGDGYTF. The CDR3 DNA reads as TGTGCCAGCAGCGTAGAGGGACAGGGGGACGGCTACACCTTC. The whole variable domain, filled in from reference TRBV9 and TRBJ1-2, reads DSGVTQTPKHLITATGQRVTLRCSPRSGDLSVYWYQQSLDQGLQFLIQYYNGEERAKGNILERFSAQQFPDLHSELNLSSLELGDSALYFCASSVEGQGDGYTFGSGTRLTVV.

The chain carries TRBV6-1 and TRBJ1-2, with 10 nucleotides matching TRBD1. The trim removed 6 bases at V and 3 bases at J, leaving 1 base unmatched. Germline CDR1 and CDR2: MNHNS and SASEGT. This CDR3 region has 13 residues. The CDR3 loop is CASRTGGDYGYTF. The CDR3 DNA reads as TGTGCCAGCAGGACAGGGGGCGACTATGGCTACACCTTC.

V and J are TRBV1 and TRBJ2-5; the D call TRBD2 from the table was never checked on the DNA. TRBV1 has pseudogene status. The CDR3 loop spans 18 amino acids. CDR3 coding DNA: TGCACCAGCAGCCAAGTAGTCGGATGCGACTCCTACCAAGAGACCCAGTACTTC. Its translation is CTSSQVVGCDSYQETQYF.

This clone was counted a single time. V usage is TRBV5-1 and J usage is TRBJ2-5, with a possible D match to TRBD2 (6 bases). This CDR3 spans 16 amino acids. Trimming shortened V by 4 bases and J by 2 bases, and 18 bases separated the two germline ends. CDR1 and CDR2 (germline): SGHRS, YFSETQ. In nucleotides, the CDR3 is TGCGCCAGCAGCCAACGTCCGGGAGTAACTCAAGAGACCCAGTACTTC. Its protein is CASSQRPGVTQETQYF.

The chain joins TRBV5-1 to TRBJ1-2; D gene unclear. Between the trimmed V and J ends, which lost 9 bases and 5 bases, there was a span of 23 bases. Germline CDR1 SGHRS, CDR2 YFSETQ. The CDR3 is made up of 15 amino acids. CDR3 amino acids: CANPIPPGENYGYTF. CDR3 bases: TGCGCCAATCCTATCCCCCCGGGTGAGAATTATGGCTACACCTTC.

J is TRBJ2-7 and V is TRBV10-3, with D perhaps matching TRBD1 (6 bases). This CDR3 region has 15 residues. The ends were cut back, 3 bases at V and 3 bases at J, with 15 bases in the middle. CDR1 ENHRY and CDR2 SYGVKD come from the germline V gene. CDR3 sequence reads: CAISDDRIPFYEQYF. The CDR3 bases are TGTGCCATCAGTGACGACAGGATACCCTTCTACGAGCAGTACTTC.

The chain has TRBV6-5 and TRBJ2-7; D possibly corresponds to TRBD1 (5 bases). Trimming cost V 3 bases and J 0 bases, with 6 bases left between them. The CDR3 is 13 residues long. Germline V gives CDR1 MNHEY, CDR2 SVGAGI. The CDR3 here is CASSYDSSYEQYF. The DNA for the CDR3 is TGTGCCAGCAGTTATGACAGCTCCTACGAGCAGTACTTC.

This clone was observed once. This rearrangement joins TRBV6-5 to TRBJ2-7; D ambiguous. The V and J ends lost 4 bases and 4 bases respectively, with 11 bases between them. The CDR3 loop spans 13 amino acids. Germline V lookup: CDR1 MNHEY, CDR2 SVGAGI. CDR3 amino acids: CASSLTVPYEQYF. The CDR3, as DNA: TGTGCCAGCAGTTTGACTGTTCCATACGAGCAGTACTTC.

The V gene is TRBV6-5, the J gene TRBJ1-2, with 7 bases identical to TRBD1. The CDR3 runs to 15 residues. The germline V gene encodes CDR1 MNHEY and CDR2 SVGAGI. V lost 10 bases to trimming and J lost 2 bases; unmatched junction nucleotides: 13. For the CDR3, the DNA is TGTGCCATCACCCCAAGGGCAGGGGGGAACTATGGCTACACCTTC. It is translated as CAITPRAGGNYGYTF.

The rearrangement links TRBV2 to TRBJ2-6; 8 bases fit TRBD1. The V segment lost 10 bases and the J segment 2 bases; nucleotides outside the gene matches: 7. CDR1 is SNHLY and CDR2 is FYNNEI in the germline V gene. CDR3 length: 15 residues. Here the CDR3 DNA reads TGTGCCAAAGGACAGGGAGGCGCTGGGGCCAACGTCCTGACTTTC. Translating gives CAKGQGGAGANVLTF.